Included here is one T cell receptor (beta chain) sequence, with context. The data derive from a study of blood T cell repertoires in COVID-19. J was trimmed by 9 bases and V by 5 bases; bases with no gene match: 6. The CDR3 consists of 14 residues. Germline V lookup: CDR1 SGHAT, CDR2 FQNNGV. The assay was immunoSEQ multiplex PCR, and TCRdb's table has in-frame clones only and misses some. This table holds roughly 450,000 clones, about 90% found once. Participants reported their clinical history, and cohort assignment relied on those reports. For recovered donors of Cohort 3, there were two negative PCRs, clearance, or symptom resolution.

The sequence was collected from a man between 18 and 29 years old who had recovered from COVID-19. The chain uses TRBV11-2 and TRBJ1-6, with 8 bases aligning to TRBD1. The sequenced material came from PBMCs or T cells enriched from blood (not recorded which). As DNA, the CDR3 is TGTGCCAGCAGCGTTAGACAGGGGTCTTCACCCCTCCACTTT. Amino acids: CASSVRQGSSPLHF.